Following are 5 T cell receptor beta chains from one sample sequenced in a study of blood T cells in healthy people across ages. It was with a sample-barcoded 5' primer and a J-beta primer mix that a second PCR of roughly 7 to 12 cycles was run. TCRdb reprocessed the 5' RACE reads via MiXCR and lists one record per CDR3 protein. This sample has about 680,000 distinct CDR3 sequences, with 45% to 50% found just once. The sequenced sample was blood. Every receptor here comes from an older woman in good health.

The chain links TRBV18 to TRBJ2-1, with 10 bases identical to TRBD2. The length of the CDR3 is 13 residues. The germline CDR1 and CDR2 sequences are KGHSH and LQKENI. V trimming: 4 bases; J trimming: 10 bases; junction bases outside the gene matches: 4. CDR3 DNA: TGTGCCAGCTCACGGGGACTAGCGAAGGAGCAGTTCTTC. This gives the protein CASSRGLAKEQFF.

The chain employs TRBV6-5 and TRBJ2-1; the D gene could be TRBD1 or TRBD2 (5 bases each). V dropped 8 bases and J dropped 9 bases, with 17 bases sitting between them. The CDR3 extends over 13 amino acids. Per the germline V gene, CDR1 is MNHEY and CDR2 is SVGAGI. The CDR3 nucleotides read TGTGCCAGCTCCCGGGGACGTGTTAGTGAGCAGTTCTTC. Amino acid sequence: CASSRGRVSEQFF.

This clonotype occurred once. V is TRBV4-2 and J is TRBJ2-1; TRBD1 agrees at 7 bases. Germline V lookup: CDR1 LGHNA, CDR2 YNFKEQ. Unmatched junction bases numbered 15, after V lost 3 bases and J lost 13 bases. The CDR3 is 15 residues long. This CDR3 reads CASSHLGDRDWAQFF. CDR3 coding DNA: TGTGCCAGCAGCCATTTGGGGGACAGAGACTGGGCCCAGTTCTTC.

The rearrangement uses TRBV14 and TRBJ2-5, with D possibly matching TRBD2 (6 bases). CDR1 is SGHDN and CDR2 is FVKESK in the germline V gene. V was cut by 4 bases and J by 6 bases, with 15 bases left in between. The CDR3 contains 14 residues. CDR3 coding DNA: TGTGCCAGCAGCCTTGGACTATCTGGAAAGACCCAGTACTTC. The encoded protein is CASSLGLSGKTQYF.

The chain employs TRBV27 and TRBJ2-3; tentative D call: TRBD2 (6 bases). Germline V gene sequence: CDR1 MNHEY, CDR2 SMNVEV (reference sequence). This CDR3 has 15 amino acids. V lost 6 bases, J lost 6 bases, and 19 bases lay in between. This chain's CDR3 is CASRRKAGMGDTQYF. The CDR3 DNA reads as TGTGCCAGCAGGAGGAAGGCGGGAATGGGGGATACGCAGTATTTT.